A selection of T cell receptor beta chains follows, all from one sample in a study of cytomegalovirus exposure and HLA in healthy donors. Sequenced by immunoSEQ multiplex PCR; TCRdb stores in-frame clones only, minus some. The sample lists about 160,000 clones, roughly 71% seen once, with about 2.7% in the top ten. Source material: PBMCs. These receptors came from a woman aged 50 to 65 in good health and CMV-seropositive. Both conserved end residues are part of each CDR3. A D gene is named only where the DNA matches it firmly. Not all rows give a size; the values are once, few, many and, for expanded clones, a class.

V gene	J gene	clone size	D gene	CDR3 protein	CDR3 DNA
TRBV9	TRBJ2-5	-	-	CASSVGDSQETQYF	TGTGCCAGCAGCGTAGGCGACAGCCAAGAGACCCAGTACTTC
TRBV30	TRBJ1-2	few	-	CAWSVLSGFSGYTF	TGTGCCTGGAGTGTACTTTCGGGTTTCTCTGGCTACACCTTC
TRBV10-3	TRBJ1-2	-	-	CAISGQAYGYTF	TGTGCCATCAGTGGACAGGCCTATGGCTACACCTTC
TRBV7-8	TRBJ2-5	-	TRBD1	CASSLVVRGTGQQETQYF	TGTGCCAGCAGCTTAGTAGTAAGGGGGACAGGTCAACAAGAGACCCAGTACTTC
TRBV5-4	TRBJ1-5	-	-	CASSLPGQPQHF	TGTGCCAGCAGCTTGCCAGGACAGCCCCAGCATTTT
TRBV27	TRBJ2-7	-	-	CASSLEGGLREQYF	TGTGCCAGCAGTTTGGAGGGTGGACTTCGCGAGCAGTACTTC
TRBV18	TRBJ1-3	-	TRBD1	CASSTGTGIGTIYF	TGTGCCAGCTCCACCGGGACAGGGATTGGCACCATATATTTT
TRBV4-1	TRBJ2-1	-	TRBD2	CASSHERGGASYNEQFF	TGCGCCAGCAGCCATGAACGCGGGGGGGCCTCCTACAATGAGCAGTTCTTC
TRBV5-4	TRBJ2-3	-	TRBD2	CASSSYLTSGGGDTQYF	TGTGCCAGCAGCTCCTATCTGACTAGCGGGGGAGGAGATACGCAGTATTTT
TRBV27	TRBJ1-1	few	-	CASSLSGESNTEAFF	TGTGCCAGCAGCCTATCGGGGGAGAGCAACACTGAAGCTTTCTTT
TRBV29-1	TRBJ2-2	-	-	CSVRESGELFF	TGCAGCGTACGGGAGAGCGGGGAGCTGTTTTTT
TRBV18	TRBJ1-1	-	TRBD1	CASSSSGGTMNTEAFF	TGTGCCAGCTCATCCTCAGGGGGGACCATGAACACTGAAGCTTTCTTT
TRBV7-9	TRBJ2-2	-	TRBD1	CASSSGTGGTGELFF	TGTGCCAGCAGTTCCGGGACAGGGGGCACCGGGGAGCTGTTTTTT
TRBV6-5	TRBJ2-3	-	TRBD1	CASLGLGQGLDTQYF	TGTGCCAGCCTCGGCCTGGGACAGGGATTAGATACGCAGTATTTT
TRBV2	TRBJ2-3	-	TRBD1	CASGTGTDTQYF	TGTGCCAGCGGGACAGGCACAGATACGCAGTATTTT
TRBV13	TRBJ1-1	-	-	CASSTEDTEAFF	TGTGCCAGCAGCACCGAGGACACTGAAGCTTTCTTT
TRBV2	TRBJ2-1	-	-	CASSEEGESSYNEQFF	TGTGCCAGCAGTGAAGAGGGGGAAAGCTCCTACAATGAGCAGTTCTTC
TRBV10-3	TRBJ2-2	-	TRBD2	CASRTSGTGELFF	TGTGCCAGCCGGACTAGCGGGACCGGGGAGCTGTTTTTT
TRBV19	TRBJ1-2	-	TRBD1	CASRSGQVLWGYTF	TGTGCCAGTAGAAGCGGACAGGTTCTTTGGGGCTACACCTTC
TRBV5-1	TRBJ2-1	-	-	CASSLDSYNEQFF	TGCGCCAGCAGCTTGGACAGCTACAATGAGCAGTTCTTC
TRBV5-4	TRBJ1-2	-	-	CASSLDPGKNYGYTF	TGTGCCAGCAGCTTGGACCCAGGCAAGAACTATGGCTACACCTTC
TRBV6-1	TRBJ2-1	-	TRBD1	CASSAKQGGSYNEQFF	TGTGCCAGCAGTGCCAAACAGGGGGGCTCCTACAATGAGCAGTTCTTC
TRBV30	TRBJ2-7	-	-	CAWSAPGLGRYEQYF	TGTGCCTGGAGTGCTCCAGGGTTAGGGCGCTACGAGCAGTACTTC
TRBV6-5	TRBJ2-3	-	TRBD1	CASSAATGGTDTQYF	TGTGCCAGCAGTGCCGCTACAGGGGGCACAGATACGCAGTATTTT
TRBV5-6	TRBJ2-5	-	TRBD2	CASSSGGALETQYF	TGTGCCAGCAGCTCCGGGGGGGCTCTAGAGACCCAGTACTTC
TRBV6-1	TRBJ2-1	-	TRBD1	CATFPGGTYNEQFF	TGTGCCACCTTCCCAGGGGGCACCTACAATGAGCAGTTCTTC
TRBV7-9	TRBJ2-7	-	TRBD2	CASSSGTTCEQYF	TGTGCCAGCAGCTCCGGGACTACGTGCGAGCAGTACTTC
TRBV29-1	TRBJ1-2	-	TRBD1	CSAMGQGDYGYTF	TGCAGCGCCATGGGACAGGGCGACTATGGCTACACCTTC
TRBV15	TRBJ1-2	many	-	CATSRDVRQDYGYTF	TGTGCCACCAGCAGAGATGTCCGACAGGACTATGGCTACACCTTC
TRBV4-1	TRBJ2-1	-	-	CASSQIGGNEQFF	TGCGCCAGCAGCCAGATTGGAGGGAATGAGCAGTTCTTC
TRBV2	TRBJ2-3	-	TRBD2	CASRQAGGPADTQYF	TGTGCCAGCAGACAAGCGGGGGGGCCGGCAGATACGCAGTATTTT
TRBV5-6	TRBJ1-4	-	TRBD1	CASSLGGQGNNEKLFF	TGTGCCAGCAGCTTGGGAGGACAGGGAAATAATGAAAAACTGTTTTTT
TRBV10-1	TRBJ2-1	-	TRBD1	CASSDRQGYYSYNEQFF	TGCGCCAGCAGTGATCGACAGGGTTACTACTCCTACAATGAGCAGTTCTTC
TRBV15	TRBJ2-3	once	TRBD2	CATSRRRGSMAGEADTQYF	TGTGCCACCAGCAGGCGCCGGGGTTCCATGGCGGGGGAGGCAGATACGCAGTATTTT
TRBV7-9	TRBJ1-2	-	TRBD1	CASSLTGGYYGYTF	TGTGCCAGCAGCTTGACAGGGGGCTACTATGGCTACACCTTC
TRBV7-6	TRBJ2-1	-	TRBD2	CASSLALRTSLQDEQFF	TGTGCCAGCAGCTTAGCGCTTAGGACTAGCTTACAGGATGAGCAGTTCTTC
TRBV6-6	TRBJ1-6	-	TRBD1	CAIRTGVGSPLHF	TGTGCCATCAGAACAGGGGTTGGCTCACCCCTCCACTTT
TRBV11-2	TRBJ2-7	-	TRBD1	CASSFPTGETYEQYF	TGTGCCAGCAGTTTTCCGACAGGGGAAACCTACGAGCAGTACTTC
TRBV5-6	TRBJ1-1	-	-	CASSLERGVWTEAFF	TGTGCCAGCAGCCTCGAACGCGGGGTCTGGACTGAAGCTTTCTTT
TRBV5-1	TRBJ2-7	-	-	CASSPRPGYEQYF	TGCGCCAGCAGCCCACGCCCCGGCTACGAGCAGTACTTC
TRBV2	TRBJ2-3	few	-	CASSPPTSTDTQYF	TGTGCCAGCAGTCCCCCGACTAGCACAGATACGCAGTATTTT
TRBV30	TRBJ2-7	-	-	CAWRPPYSFSYEQYF	TGTGCCTGGAGGCCCCCCTACAGTTTCTCCTACGAGCAGTACTTC
TRBV5-6	TRBJ2-1	once	-	CASSLTSVTRVRNEQFF	TGTGCCAGCAGCTTAACCTCCGTGACTAGGGTTCGGAATGAGCAGTTCTTC
TRBV30	TRBJ1-4	-	-	CAWSVQYGRAPTNEKLFF	TGTGCCTGGAGTGTACAGTATGGCAGGGCGCCCACTAATGAAAAACTGTTTTTT